This T cell receptor beta chain originates from a study of T cells in localized non-small cell lung cancer. This clone was counted only a few times. Trimming removed 3 bases from V and 5 bases from J; junction bases left unmatched: 4. Germline values: CDR1 SGHNT, CDR2 YENEEA. The CDR3 extends over 15 amino acids. Some clones are missing from TCRdb's copy, which holds only in-frame ones; the method was immunoSEQ multiplex PCR. The sample carries about 2,700 clones, about 28% recorded once. The sequence was obtained from a man aged 35-75 years with stage II squamous cell lung carcinoma. The V gene is TRBV11-3, the J gene TRBJ2-1; 10 positions match TRBD2. The sample consisted of lung tumor tissue, taken before any cancer treatment. The DNA for the CDR3 is TGTGCCAGCAGCTTGGAGACTAGCGGGCACAATGAGCAGTTCTTC. Its translation: CASSLETSGHNEQFF.